This T cell receptor beta chain was obtained from a study of shared clonotypes between healthy human individuals. Study-wide background: A donor's plate count was three for CD4 naive and three for CD4 memory; CD8 naive had two and CD8 memory one.

Naive CD8 cells, CD45RO-negative and positively selected for CCR7, excluded terminally differentiated effector memory CD45RA+ cells. The CDR3 contains 13 residues. V was shortened by 0 bases and J by 12 bases, with 17 bases between the two germline ends. Germline CDR1 GTSNPN, CDR2 SVGIG (reference sequence). Sequencing used immunoSEQ multiplex PCR; TCRdb keeps in-frame clones, though not all of them. Of around 2,100,000 clones in the sample, 85% to 95% were seen once. Specimen: naive CD8+ T cells sorted from blood. The V gene is TRBV30, the J gene TRBJ1-2; D remains unclear. The TCR comes from a young man in good health. Here the CDR3 reads CAWSVRGLMGDTF. CDR3 DNA: TGTGCCTGGAGTGTACGCGGACTAATGGGTGACACCTTC.